These 11 T cell receptor beta chains were sequenced from one sample in a study of blood T cell repertoires in COVID-19. Repertoires were generated with immunoSEQ multiplex PCR, while TCRdb's copy carries only in-frame clones and drops some. The sample records approximately 180,000 clones, approximately 85% being singletons. Sequencing was performed on PBMCs or T cells enriched from blood (not recorded which). The origin of the receptors is a man between 35 and 55 years old who had recovered from COVID-19.

This chain connects TRBV10-1 to TRBJ2-3, with 9 bases lining up with TRBD2. The CDR3 is 16 residues long. Trimming took 3 bases from V and 11 from J; bases not matched to a gene: 15. Germline V gene data show CDR1 as WNHNN and CDR2 as SYGVQD (reference sequence). The CDR3 protein is CASSESSSGRPGGQYF. The CDR3 region has the DNA TGCGCCAGCAGTGAATCCTCGAGCGGGAGGCCGGGGGGGCAGTATTTT.

The V and J genes are TRBV10-3 and TRBJ1-1; D is unclear. V gave up 6 bases and J gave up 0 bases, with 14 bases separating them. The CDR3 has 15 residues. Germline-derived CDR1 and CDR2 are ENHRY and SYGVKD. The CDR3, as DNA: TGTGCCATCAGCCCCTCCACAAATTTGAACACTGAAGCTTTCTTT. Amino acid sequence: CAISPSTNLNTEAFF.

This chain uses TRBV12-3 or TRBV12-4 with TRBJ1-2; unclear D gene. Trimming removed 2 bases from V and 8 bases from J, with 9 bases in between. The CDR3 extends over 12 amino acids. The DNA of the CDR3 is TGTGCCAGCAGTTTAAGTGGGAGCGGCTACACCTTC. This translates into CASSLSGSGYTF.

Regarding this clone: One end of the junction is discordant with germline, which a read error may explain. The V gene is TRBV6-5, the J gene TRBJ1-6, with a possible D match to TRBD1 (5 bases). The CDR3 has 15 amino acids. The germline gives CDR1 MNHEY, CDR2 SVGAGI. CDR3 coding DNA: TGTGCCAGCAGCTACTATAGACAGAGCAATTCACCCCTCCACTTT. Translated: CASSYYRQSNSPLHF.

This clone was seen only once. CDR3 bases: TGTGCCAGCAGCCCAGGGCCTCACCCGTATGGCTACACCTTC. This gives the protein CASSPGPHPYGYTF. The rearrangement joins TRBV7-9 to TRBJ1-2; a weak D match, TRBD1 (5 bases). Germline-derived CDR1 and CDR2 are SEHNR and FQNEAQ (reference sequence). CDR3 length equals 14 residues. The V end was cut by 5 bases, the J end by 5 bases, with 15 bases between.

This clone appeared a single time. V usage is TRBV2 and J usage is TRBJ2-3, with D perhaps TRBD2 (6 bases). CDR1 SNHLY and CDR2 FYNNEI come from the germline V gene. Between the trimmed V and J ends, which lost 6 bases and 0 bases, there was a span of 13 bases. The CDR3 spans 15 residues. This chain's CDR3 is CASRYSGLSTDTQYF. As DNA, the CDR3 is TGTGCCAGCAGATATAGCGGACTTAGCACAGATACGCAGTATTTT. The full variable domain, in which reference TRBV2 and TRBJ2-3 provide the parts outside the CDR3, is EPEVTQTPSHQVTQMGQEVILRCVPISNHLYFYWYRQILGQKVEFLVSFYNNEISEKSEIFDDQFSVERPDGSNFTLKIRSTKLEDSAMYFCASRYSGLSTDTQYFGPGTRLTVL.

A single count supports this clone. The V call is TRBV29-1, the J call TRBJ1-2; 9 bases align to TRBD1. The V gene end was trimmed by 0 bases and the J gene end by 5 bases; junction bases not matched to a gene: 1. The CDR3 runs to 13 residues. CDR1 and CDR2 (germline): SQVTM, ANQGSEA. CDR3 sequence (DNA): TGCAGCGTTGAAGAACAGGGGGCATATGGCTACACCTTC. Amino acid sequence: CSVEEQGAYGYTF.

This chain uses TRBV9 with TRBJ2-5; TRBD2 agrees at 8 bases. Germline lookup yields CDR1 SGDLS and CDR2 YYNGEE. The CDR3 spans 16 residues. With V trimmed by 3 bases and J by 5 bases, 12 bases remained unmatched. Here the CDR3 reads CASSGGISGNDETQYF. CDR3 DNA sequence: TGTGCCAGCAGCGGCGGGATTAGCGGGAATGATGAGACCCAGTACTTC.

This chain connects TRBV10-3 to TRBJ1-5; TRBD1 might be the D (6 bases). The V gene's germline CDR1 is ENHRY and CDR2 SYGVKD. The length of the CDR3 is 12 residues. V lost 6 bases to trimming and J lost 4 bases, with 7 bases between them. Here the CDR3 DNA reads TGTGCCATCAGGGACAGTAATCAGCCCCAGCATTTT. This translates into CAIRDSNQPQHF.

The chain carries TRBV18 and TRBJ1-3; no clear D. Germline V gene lookup returns CDR1 KGHSH and CDR2 LQKENI. V was cut by 6 bases and J by 0 bases, with 15 bases left in between. The CDR3 runs to 16 residues. CDR3 region: CASSPTSGVSGNTIYF. The DNA of the CDR3 is TGTGCCAGCTCGCCAACGTCCGGAGTCTCTGGAAACACCATATATTTT.

The chain employs TRBV9 and TRBJ2-1; 12 bases agree with TRBD2. The CDR3 covers 16 residues. J lost 5 bases, V lost 6 bases, and 9 bases had no gene match. Germline assignment: CDR1 SGDLS and CDR2 YYNGEE. This chain's CDR3 is CASNPWGLAGNNEQFF. CDR3 sequence (DNA): TGTGCCAGCAATCCCTGGGGACTAGCGGGCAACAATGAGCAGTTCTTC.